This T cell receptor (beta chain) was found in a study of shared clonotypes between healthy human individuals. The table came from immunoSEQ multiplex PCR; TCRdb's copy has only in-frame clones and leaves some out. The sample shows around 200,000 clones, approximately 61% of them seen only once. This clone was seen just once. The source is a man between 25 and 39 years old in good health. The sequencing sample was made of memory CD4+ T cells sorted from blood. Noted subset: CD45RA-negative fraction.

The CDR3 coding sequence is TGTGCCAGCAGCCAAGATTTCGGGAGTAACACGGATACGCAGTATTTT. Protein product: CASSQDFGSNTDTQYF. V usage is TRBV14 and J usage is TRBJ2-3, with D tentatively TRBD2 (6 bases). The ends were cut back, 0 bases at V and 6 bases at J, with 16 bases in the middle. The CDR3 has 16 amino acids. The germline CDR1 and CDR2 sequences are SGHDN and FVKESK.